This is a list of T cell receptor beta chains from one sample in a study of T cells in Graves' hyperthyroidism and ophthalmopathy. From the multiplex PCR reads, TCRdb called clonotypes with MiXCR, one entry per CDR3 protein. The sample yields roughly 150,000 distinct CDR3 sequences, over 7.5% seen once. Sequenced sample: blood. These receptors all stem from a young woman with Graves' hyperthyroidism that later progressed to Graves' ophthalmopathy. CDR3s include the opening cysteine and the closing phenylalanine or tryptophan. The order of the fields is D gene, J gene, V gene, clone size, CDR3 protein, CDR3 DNA. A D gene is named only where the DNA matches it firmly. The size field is filled for only some rows; it gives once, few, many or a size class.

TRBD2 TRBJ2-2 TRBV6-1 many CASRGLAATNTGELFF TGTGCCAGCAGAGGACTAGCGGCTACGAACACCGGGGAGCTGTTTTTT
TRBD2 TRBJ2-1 TRBV7-8 . CASSLELGLAGLMNEQFF TGTGCCAGCAGCTTGGAGTTGGGACTAGCGGGACTCATGAATGAGCAGTTCTTC
TRBD2 TRBJ2-7 TRBV5-8 many CASGLAGVSYEQYF TGTGCCAGCGGGTTAGCGGGAGTTAGCTACGAGCAGTACTTC
TRBD1 TRBJ2-7 TRBV6-2/TRBV6-3 many CASSYEGGAPHRDEQYF TGTGCCAGCAGTTACGAAGGGGGCGCGCCCCACCGGGACGAGCAGTACTTC
. TRBJ1-6 TRBV4-2 . CASRQVMRGTYNSPLHF TGTGCCAGCAGACAAGTTATGAGGGGCACTTATAATTCACCCCTCCACTTT
TRBD1 TRBJ1-1 TRBV7-9 many CASSDRDRVFVAFF TGTGCCAGCAGCGACCGGGACAGGGTATTCGTAGCTTTCTTT
TRBD2 TRBJ2-3 TRBV11-1 many CASSLTLASGGSDTQYF TGTGCCAGCAGCTTAACGTTGGCTAGCGGGGGGTCAGATACGCAGTATTTT
. TRBJ1-2 TRBV6-1 . CASSEWDINGYTF TGTGCCAGCAGTGAATGGGACATAAATGGCTACACCTTC
TRBD1 TRBJ1-5 TRBV2 many CASSAGGGNQPQHF TGTGCCAGCTCGGCAGGGGGAGGCAATCAGCCCCAGCATTTT
. TRBJ1-5 TRBV19 many CASSLSINQPQHF TGTGCCAGTAGTCTTTCTATCAATCAGCCCCAGCATTTT
TRBD1 TRBJ2-2 TRBV5-4 . CASSLGGQANTGELFF TGTGCCAGCAGCTTAGGCGGACAGGCCAACACCGGGGAGCTGTTTTTT
. TRBJ1-1 TRBV30 many CAWKQDYTEAFF TGTGCCTGGAAACAGGACTACACTGAAGCTTTCTTT
. TRBJ2-1 TRBV24-1 few CATSAGQSYSYNEQFF TGTGCCACCAGTGCCGGACAGTCCTACTCCTACAATGAGCAGTTCTTC
. TRBJ2-1 TRBV5-4 many CASERSEQFF TGTGCCAGCGAGAGGAGTGAGCAGTTCTTC
TRBD2 TRBJ2-1 TRBV11-2 many CASSYNSGNPYNEQFF TGTGCCAGCAGTTACAATAGCGGGAACCCCTACAATGAGCAGTTCTTC
. TRBJ1-4 TRBV19 few CASTEDLSFEKLFF TGTGCCAGTACCGAGGACTTATCGTTTGAAAAACTGTTTTTT